This T cell receptor beta chain was recorded in a study of glioma-infiltrating T cells after dendritic cell vaccination. Note on this clone: Its cognate antigen is unknown.

Per germline, CDR1 MNHEY and CDR2 SMNVEV (reference sequence). Trimming stripped 5 bases from V and 4 bases from J, with 9 bases between. The CDR3 contains 13 residues. Notes on the study in general: Higher TCR clonality did not directly relate to longer survival. Longer survival after dendritic cell vaccination followed higher pretreatment TIL content. The cohort had few patients with full blood and tumor sets.

The PCR used 60 V beta and 13 J beta primers. Profiled with immunoSEQ multiplex PCR; TCRdb holds only in-frame clones, not every one. The sample has over 55,000 clones, around 86% seen once. Sequencing used blood, obtained before dendritic cell vaccination. The J gene is TRBJ1-5, the V gene TRBV27; D is perhaps TRBD1 (6 bases). The TCR sequence derives from a human donor with glioblastoma. This chain's CDR3 is CASSGQGNQPQHF. For the CDR3, the DNA is TGTGCCAGCAGTGGTCAGGGGAATCAGCCCCAGCATTTT.